Shown below are 18 T cell receptor beta chains from a single sample sequenced in a study of cytomegalovirus exposure and HLA in healthy donors. Use of 60 Vbeta and 13 Jbeta primers characterized the PCR. Generated by immunoSEQ multiplex PCR, the TCRdb table keeps only in-frame clones and is missing some. Of about 120,000 clones in the sample, around 76% were seen once. The source material was PBMCs. The receptors stem from a man in his sixties in good health and CMV-seropositive.

This clone was counted between two and nine times. The rearrangement uses TRBV5-1 and TRBJ1-4; D is perhaps TRBD1 (6 bases). The CDR3 consists of 16 residues. Per germline, CDR1 SGHRS and CDR2 YFSETQ. V was pared by 0 bases and J by 0 bases, with 9 bases between. The CDR3 sequence: CASSLVRQATNEKLFF. The CDR3 coding sequence is TGCGCCAGCAGCTTGGTTCGACAGGCAACTAATGAAAAACTGTTTTTT. Variable domain in full (rest from reference TRBV5-1 and TRBJ1-4): KAGVTQTPRYLIKTRGQQVTLSCSPISGHRSVSWYQQTPGQGLQFLFEYFSETQRNKGNFPGRFSGRQFSNSRSEMNVSTLELGDSALYLCASSLVRQATNEKLFFGSGTQLSVL.

The CDR3 region has the DNA TGTGCCAGCTCACCACGACAGGAAGGGGCTAACTATGGCTACACCTTC. As protein: CASSPRQEGANYGYTF. J is TRBJ1-2 and V is TRBV18; possibly TRBD1 for D (6 bases). From germline, CDR1 is KGHSH and CDR2 LQKENI. Trimming took 1 base from V and 0 from J, leaving 12 bases between them. The CDR3 is 16 residues long.

V and J are TRBV30 and TRBJ2-7, with 10 bases aligning to TRBD2. CDR3 size: 14 residues. The trim removed 0 bases at V and 3 bases at J, leaving 2 bases unmatched. Germline assignment: CDR1 GTSNPN and CDR2 SVGIG (reference sequence). CDR3 nucleotides: TGTGCCTGGAGTGTAACTAGCGGGAACTACGAGCAGTACTTC. This gives the protein CAWSVTSGNYEQYF.

The chain joins TRBV14 to TRBJ1-5, with 11 bases that match TRBD1. V trimming: 3 bases; J trimming: 6 bases; junction bases outside the gene matches: 4. This CDR3 spans 15 amino acids. Germline-derived CDR1 and CDR2 are SGHDN and FVKESK. The chain's CDR3 is CASSQDRGLSQPQHF. In DNA, the CDR3 is TGTGCCAGCAGCCAGGACAGGGGGCTTAGTCAGCCCCAGCATTTT.

V and J are TRBV7-9 and TRBJ2-1; 14 nucleotides align to TRBD2. This CDR3 region has 16 residues. Trimming took 4 bases from V and 13 from J; bases not matched to a gene: 12. Looked up from germline, CDR1 is SEHNR and CDR2 is FQNEAQ (reference sequence). The CDR3 DNA sequence: TGTGCCAGCAGCTCCGCGGGACTAGCGGGAGCGTTGTTCCAGTTCTTC. It codes for CASSSAGLAGALFQFF.

The chain combines TRBV7-3 with TRBJ2-7; 7 nucleotides align to TRBD2. Germline trimming cut 2 bases from V and 7 bases from J; bases unmatched to any gene: 8. Germline values: CDR1 SGHTA, CDR2 FQGTGA. The CDR3 runs to 14 residues. CDR3 in DNA: TGTGCCAGCAGCTTATTGGGCGGGAGTGGAGAGCAGTACTTC. Encoded protein: CASSLLGGSGEQYF.

This clone was observed a handful of times. The rearrangement joins TRBV10-3 to TRBJ1-6; D call uncertain. CDR1 ENHRY and CDR2 SYGVKD come from the germline V gene. The CDR3 runs 15 residues. Deletions cut 6 bases from V and 0 bases from J, with 9 bases between. DNA of the CDR3: TGTGCCATCAGAAACAGTGGCTCCTATAATTCACCCCTCCACTTT. The encoded protein is CAIRNSGSYNSPLHF.

The V gene is TRBV4-2, the J gene TRBJ2-7; 8 nucleotides match TRBD1. With V trimmed by 4 bases and J by 5 bases, 4 bases remained unmatched. This CDR3 region has 13 residues. Per the germline V gene, CDR1 is LGHNA and CDR2 is YNFKEQ. The CDR3 DNA follows: TGTGCCAGCAGCCTGGGACAGGCGAACGAGCAGTACTTC. Amino acids: CASSLGQANEQYF.

The table lists this clone with a few counts. CDR3 DNA sequence: TGCGCCAGCAGCTTGGGACAGGGTCTAGGAGAGACCCAGTACTTC. Protein sequence: CASSLGQGLGETQYF. This chain links TRBV5-1 with TRBJ2-5; TRBD1 agrees at 7 bases. The V segment lost 0 bases and the J segment 4 bases; nucleotides outside the gene matches: 6. The CDR3 has 15 residues. Germline V gene data show CDR1 as SGHRS and CDR2 as YFSETQ.

V usage is TRBV2 and J usage is TRBJ1-6; D is uncertain. The CDR3 consists of 13 residues. CDR1 is SNHLY, CDR2 FYNNEI, per germline. The V gene lost 6 bases and the J gene lost 4 bases, with 7 bases spanning the gap. CDR3 nucleotides: TGTGCCAGCAGGTCGGGGTATAATTCACCCCTCCACTTT. The encoded protein is CASRSGYNSPLHF.

This clone was seen a handful of times. The CDR3 nucleotides are TGTGCCACTCAAGGGGTCCGCGAATCACCCCTCCACTTT. The encoded protein is CATQGVRESPLHF. J is TRBJ1-6 and V is TRBV19, with D perhaps matching TRBD1 (5 bases). V dropped 10 bases and J dropped 10 bases, with 17 bases sitting between them. Germline CDR1 reads LNHDA; CDR2 reads SQIVND (reference sequence). The CDR3 sequence is 13 residues long.

The chain recombines TRBV19 with TRBJ1-1; D is possibly TRBD1 (5 bases). The CDR3 sequence is 13 residues long. Trimming left V 8 bases short and J 4 bases short, with 14 bases between. From germline, CDR1 is LNHDA and CDR2 SQIVND (reference sequence). The CDR3 DNA follows: TGTGCCAGTTCATACCTCCAGGGCACTGAAGCTTTCTTT. Translated: CASSYLQGTEAFF.

The rearrangement joins TRBV18 to TRBJ1-1; TRBD1 matches 11 bases. CDR3 length: 16 amino acids. J lost 5 bases, V lost 3 bases, and 8 bases had no gene match. Germline V gene data show CDR1 as KGHSH and CDR2 as LQKENI. DNA of the CDR3: TGTGCCAGCTCACCGAGCGGACAGGGGGCGGGGACTGAAGCTTTCTTT. It is translated as CASSPSGQGAGTEAFF. Filled out from reference TRBV18 and TRBJ1-1, the complete variable domain reads NAGVMQNPRHLVRRRGQEARLRCSPMKGHSHVYWYRQLPEEGLKFMVYLQKENIIDESGMPKERFSAEFPKEGPSILRIQQVVRGDSAAYFCASSPSGQGAGTEAFFGQGTRLTVV.

The CDR3 protein is CSVEVGTGVRGNTGELFF. CDR3 DNA: TGCAGCGTTGAAGTCGGGACAGGGGTCAGGGGTAACACCGGGGAGCTGTTTTTT. V is TRBV29-1 and J is TRBJ2-2; TRBD1 aligns across 10 bases. Germline lookup yields CDR1 SQVTM and CDR2 ANQGSEA. The length of the CDR3 is 18 residues. Trimming cost V 1 base and J 2 bases; bases outside gene matches: 10.

For this clone: The same CDR3 is also encoded by other DNA sequences in this sample. This rearrangement joins TRBV6-5 to TRBJ1-2; TRBD1 is a possible D gene (5 bases). From germline, CDR1 is MNHEY and CDR2 SVGAGI. The V end lost 6 bases, the J end lost 1 base, and 9 bases lay between the germline ends. The CDR3 covers 13 residues. DNA of the CDR3: TGTGCCAGCAGCCTAGACAGTAACTATGGCTACACCTTC. This translates into CASSLDSNYGYTF.

The chain has TRBV19 and TRBJ2-7, with a weak D call TRBD1 (6 bases). V lost 5 bases, J lost 3 bases, and 11 bases lay in between. This CDR3 comprises 13 residues. Germline assignment: CDR1 LNHDA and CDR2 SQIVND (reference sequence). In DNA form, the CDR3 reads TGTGCCAGTAGTCCGGGGACATACTACGAGCAGTACTTC. This encodes CASSPGTYYEQYF.

This chain uses TRBV6-6 with TRBJ1-2; 8 bases fit TRBD1. Germline V gene data show CDR1 as MNHNY and CDR2 as SVGAGI (reference sequence). The CDR3 loop spans 15 amino acids. V trimming: 0 bases; J trimming: 4 bases; junction bases outside the gene matches: 4. CDR3 bases: TGTGCCAGCAGTTACTCGAGCCAGGGGGCCTATGGCTACACCTTC. This sequence encodes CASSYSSQGAYGYTF.

This rearrangement joins TRBV2 to TRBJ2-1, with TRBD2 matching 12 bases. Germline trimming cut 4 bases from V and 9 bases from J; bases unmatched to any gene: 4. Germline values: CDR1 SNHLY, CDR2 FYNNEI. This CDR3 is built from 14 residues. CDR3 DNA sequence: TGTGCCAGCAGTGCTAGGGGACTAGCGGGTGAGCAGTTCTTC. It yields the protein CASSARGLAGEQFF. The whole variable domain, filled in from reference TRBV2 and TRBJ2-1, reads EPEVTQTPSHQVTQMGQEVILRCVPISNHLYFYWYRQILGQKVEFLVSFYNNEISEKSEIFDDQFSVERPDGSNFTLKIRSTKLEDSAMYFCASSARGLAGEQFFGPGTRLTVL.